The rows below give T cell receptor beta chains drawn from one sample of a study of blood T cell repertoires in COVID-19. Here immunoSEQ multiplex PCR was the method, and the copy in TCRdb shows in-frame clones only, minus some. The sample carries 150,000 to 200,000 clones, 70% to 90% recorded once. The sample comprised peripheral blood. These receptor sequences come from a woman older than 75 in a cohort sampled during active or convalescent COVID-19. Both conserved end residues are trimmed from each CDR3. Each record gives: V gene, CDR3 protein.

TRBV6-2/TRBV6-3,ASSYHLTSGRALDTQY
TRBV15,ATSRQVYTEAF
TRBV9,ASSFGGGPETGELF
TRBV18,ASSTAGQFQETQY
TRBV28,ASSPGLVSVSTDTQY
TRBV6-6,ASSSGIEQF
TRBV5-6,ASRNRGRQRKEPGYT
TRBV13,ASSIRAGKGETQY
TRBV19,AAKDRESNSPLH
TRBV3-1/TRBV3-2,ASSQGTANQPQH
TRBV2,ASDAGGGEPQH
TRBV6-6,ASSYGRGSSDEQF
TRBV29-1,SVERQDYRYGYT
TRBV11-2,ASSMGQAPYNEQF
TRBV11-2,ASRPGQGGTQPQH
TRBV27,ASSLRGLVNQPQH
TRBV5-4,ASSPTILGREQY
TRBV16,ASSQRDRGRSRDGYT
TRBV27,ASSPLSRGGYEQY
TRBV5-1,ASSLSRQVTEAF
TRBV27,AVRGTGRYEQY
TRBV3-1/TRBV3-2,ASSQVTLASGGGLPEQY
TRBV27,ASRPVAGDRHI
TRBV14,ASSQALAGMVDTQY
TRBV7-2,ASSEQSTDTQY
TRBV10-3,AISESRGHAF
TRBV29-1,SVAKPHPLSSYEQY
TRBV2,ASTLDSNNEQF
TRBV27,ASSPDSYLNTEAF
TRBV29-1,SVANDRVGSTEAF
TRBV2,ASRGRMSNTEAF
TRBV28,ASSLTPGGAGTNVLT
TRBV5-1,ASSFRTSGINEQF
TRBV11-2,ASTSLDPSLWGYT
TRBV6-5,ASSYSQGASQY
TRBV6-2/TRBV6-3,ASSYWSSYNEQF
TRBV5-1,ASSLQERNTEAF
TRBV30,AWKGGQGLSSYNSPLH
TRBV3-1/TRBV3-2,ASSQPAAREAF
TRBV6-5,ASRTRVHEQF
TRBV7-9,ASRPIPGAAYGYT
TRBV7-6,ASSWIRGGTGELF
TRBV3-1/TRBV3-2,ASSPTGLAYEQY
TRBV29-1,SVGQGENSPLH
TRBV5-6,ASSSTGGPYEQY
TRBV19,ASSSGGGYEQY
TRBV5-1,ASSEGTGGGLYGYT
TRBV6-5,ASSYIAGANSPLH
TRBV5-6,ASSLGTGLWNQPQH
TRBV3-1/TRBV3-2,ASSQVVGAGEQF
TRBV19,ASSTSGTGSGNTIY
TRBV6-5,ATLIIGAGSGELF
TRBV19,ASSSGAADNSPLH
TRBV24-1,ATSDALPGQPQH
TRBV5-4,ASSLGGDADTQY